Listed here are 3 T cell receptor beta chains from one sample, sequenced in a study of vaccination effects on CD4 cells after COVID-19. The repertoire was sequenced with immunoSEQ multiplex PCR; TCRdb's copy has only in-frame clones and lacks some. This repertoire shows approximately 31,000 clones, about 71% found once; its top ten account for around 3.8%. Between days 9 and 10 of culture, CD4+ T cells were separated out. The antigens of these receptors remain unknown. The sequences come from CD4+ T cells from PBMCs cultured without peptide, collected before COVID-19 vaccination. Receptors were obtained from a human donor who received a COVID-19 vaccine.

A few counts support this clone. For the CDR3, the DNA is TGCGCCAGCAGTAAGGACTACAATTCACCCCTCCACTTT. Its protein is CASSKDYNSPLHF. This rearrangement joins TRBV5-1 to TRBJ1-6; D call uncertain. Germline V gene lookup returns CDR1 SGHRS and CDR2 YFSETQ. The CDR3 has 13 amino acids. The germline V and J ends were trimmed by 5 bases and 7 bases, with 10 bases remaining between them.

The rearrangement links TRBV12-3 or TRBV12-4 to TRBJ2-5, with no clear D. The CDR3 runs to 13 residues. With 2 bases removed from V and 2 bases from J, the gap between germline ends came to 6 bases. The CDR3 DNA sequence: TGTGCCAGCAGTTTATTCGCTCAAGAGACCCAGTACTTC. It specifies CASSLFAQETQYF.

The chain combines TRBV9 with TRBJ2-2, with 13 nucleotides matching TRBD2. The CDR3 is made up of 15 amino acids. The germline V gene encodes CDR1 SGDLS and CDR2 YYNGEE. V dropped 3 bases and J dropped 10; count of bases not matched to a gene: 6. CDR3 nucleotide sequence: TGTGCCAGCAGCGAACTAGCGGGGGGGCCGATGGAGCTGTTTTTT. The encoded protein is CASSELAGGPMELFF.